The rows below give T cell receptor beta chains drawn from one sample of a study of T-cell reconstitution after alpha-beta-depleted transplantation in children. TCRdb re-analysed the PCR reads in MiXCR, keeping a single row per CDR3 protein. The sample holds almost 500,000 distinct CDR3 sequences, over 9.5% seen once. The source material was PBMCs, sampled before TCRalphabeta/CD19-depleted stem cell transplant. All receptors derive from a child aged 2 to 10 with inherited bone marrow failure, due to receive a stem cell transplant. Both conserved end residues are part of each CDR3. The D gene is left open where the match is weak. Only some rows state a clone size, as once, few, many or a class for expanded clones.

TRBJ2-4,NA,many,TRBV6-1,TGTGCCAGTATTTTCATTCCAGGGGTAGCCAAAAACATTCAGTACTTC,CASIFIPGVAKNIQYF
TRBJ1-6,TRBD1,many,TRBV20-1,TGCAGTGCTAGTCCTTTGGGACAGGGGGCAACTTCACCCCTCCACTTT,CSASPLGQGATSPLHF
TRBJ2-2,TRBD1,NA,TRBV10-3,TGTGCCATCAGCACAGACAGGGGGCAGAACACCGGGGAGCTGTTTTTT,CAISTDRGQNTGELFF
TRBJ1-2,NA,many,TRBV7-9,TGTGCCAGCAGCCCCCCGAGTCACTATGGCTACACCTTC,CASSPPSHYGYTF
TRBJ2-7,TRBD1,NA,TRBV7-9,TGTGCCAGCAGCCACCGGGACAGGGGGCAAGAGCAGTACTTC,CASSHRDRGQEQYF
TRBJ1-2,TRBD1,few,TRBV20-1,TGCAGTGCTAGGAACCTGGGACAGGGACGTGGCTACACCTTC,CSARNLGQGRGYTF
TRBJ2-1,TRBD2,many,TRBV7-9,TGTGCCAGCAGCTCATGGACTAGCGGGAGGGAATACAATGAGCAGTTCTTC,CASSSWTSGREYNEQFF
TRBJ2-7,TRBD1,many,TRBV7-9,TGTGCCAGCAGCTTAGGCCTGGGACAGGGCTACGAGCAGTACTTC,CASSLGLGQGYEQYF
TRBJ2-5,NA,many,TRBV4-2,TGTGCCAGCAGCCAGCCTGGGGAGACCCAGTACTTC,CASSQPGETQYF
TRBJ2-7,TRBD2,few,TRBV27,TGTGCCAGCAGTTCCCTTTTAGCGGGTAACGCCTACGAGCAGTACTTC,CASSSLLAGNAYEQYF